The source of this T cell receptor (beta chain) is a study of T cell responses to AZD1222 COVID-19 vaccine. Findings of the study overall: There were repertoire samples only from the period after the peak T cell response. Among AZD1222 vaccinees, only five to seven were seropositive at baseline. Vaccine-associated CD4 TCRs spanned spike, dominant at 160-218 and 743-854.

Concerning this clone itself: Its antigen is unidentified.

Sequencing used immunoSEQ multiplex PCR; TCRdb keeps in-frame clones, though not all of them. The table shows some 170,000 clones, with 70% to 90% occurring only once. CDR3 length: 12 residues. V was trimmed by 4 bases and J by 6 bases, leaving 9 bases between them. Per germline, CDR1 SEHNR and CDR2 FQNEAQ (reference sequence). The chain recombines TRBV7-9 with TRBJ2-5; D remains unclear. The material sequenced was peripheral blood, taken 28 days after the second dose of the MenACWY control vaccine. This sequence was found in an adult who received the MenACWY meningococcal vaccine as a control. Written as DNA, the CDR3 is TGTGCCAGCAGCTCAAGGCTACAGACCCAGTACTTC. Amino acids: CASSSRLQTQYF.